The present entry profiles one T cell receptor beta chain with its context. The data were obtained in a study of blood T cell repertoires in COVID-19. Study in general: Material from acute and convalescent COVID-19 was sourced from the United States, Italy and Spain. Sample material is recorded as cDNA or gDNA derived from T cells, B-cell-depleted T cells, or PBMCs.

Methods used by the authors: Researchers report that nucleated cell counts were estimated from reference gene primer amplification. Assay used: immunoSEQ multiplex PCR; TCRdb lists only in-frame clones, some missing. V, J and clone size are taken as reported in that table, and D and trimming were inferred from the DNA itself. The table lists about 350,000 clones, 85% to 90% of them singletons. Germline loops: CDR1 SEHNR, CDR2 FQNEAQ (reference sequence). This CDR3 has 14 residues. V was pared by 2 bases and J by 1 base, with 9 bases between. Patients of the Seattle cohort, enrolled during active infection, were followed longitudinally.

The chain links TRBV7-9 to TRBJ2-7; tentatively, D is TRBD2 (6 bases). The sequencing input was peripheral blood. This TCR was sampled from a woman between 45 and 60 years old with COVID-19, enrolled during active disease. The CDR3 coding sequence is TGTGCCAGCAGCTTATTAGGGACTTCCTACGAGCAGTACTTC. Its protein product is CASSLLGTSYEQYF.